One and the same sample provided the 19 T cell receptor beta chains below, sequenced in a study of T-cell reconstitution after alpha-beta-depleted transplantation in children. Unique molecular identifiers were incorporated when the TCRbeta library was constructed. A single record per CDR3 protein comes from TCRdb applying MiXCR to the PCR reads. The table records hundreds of thousands of distinct CDR3 sequences, approximately 9.8% of them present only once. This sample comprised PBMCs from the stem cell graft donor, obtained from the stem cell graft. Receptor source: a human donor who donated a stem cell graft to a child with SCID.

The J gene is TRBJ2-3, the V gene TRBV12-3 or TRBV12-4; TRBD1 or TRBD2 may be the D gene (5 bases each). Trimming shortened V by 3 bases and J by 0 bases, and 16 bases separated the two germline ends. The CDR3 extends over 17 amino acids. CDR3 amino acids: CASSFGAAGLSTDTQYF. DNA of the CDR3: TGTGCCAGCAGTTTTGGGGCGGCGGGCCTCAGCACAGATACGCAGTATTTT.

The chain links TRBV19 to TRBJ2-5, with TRBD1 matching over 9 bases. This CDR3 contains 15 residues. In germline, CDR1 is LNHDA, CDR2 SQIVND (reference sequence). Unmatched junction bases numbered 7, after V lost 4 bases and J lost 4 bases. In DNA, the CDR3 is TGTGCCAGTAGTACCGGGACAGGGTTTGGAGAGACCCAGTACTTC. Residues: CASSTGTGFGETQYF. The complete variable domain, with remaining parts taken from reference TRBV19 and TRBJ2-5, reads DGGITQSPKYLFRKEGQNVTLSCEQNLNHDAMYWYRQDPGQGLRLIYYSQIVNDFQKGDIAEGYSVSREKKESFPLTVTSAQKNPTAFYLCASSTGTGFGETQYFGPGTRLLVL.

V is TRBV20-1 and J is TRBJ2-3; perhaps TRBD2 as D (6 bases). CDR3 size: 18 residues. The germline CDR1 and CDR2 sequences are DFQATT and SNEGSKA (reference sequence). Between the trimmed V and J ends, which lost 3 bases and 1 base, there was a span of 23 bases. CDR3 nucleotide sequence: TGCAGTGCTAGGGCCGGGTGGTCCGGGGGACCTGGCACAGATACGCAGTATTTT. This encodes CSARAGWSGGPGTDTQYF.

The chain employs TRBV5-1 and TRBJ1-1, with D possibly being TRBD1 (5 bases). The V gene's germline CDR1 is SGHRS and CDR2 YFSETQ. This CDR3 region has 15 residues. Trimming took off 4 bases at V and 6 bases at J, with 19 bases between the two ends. In DNA form, the CDR3 reads TGCGCCAGCAGCGGGGCGGAGGATCTTAGGGCTGAAGCTTTCTTT. It translates to CASSGAEDLRAEAFF.

This chain uses TRBV7-2 with TRBJ2-3, with D perhaps matching TRBD1 or TRBD2 (5 bases each). The CDR3 has 15 residues. Germline-derived CDR1 and CDR2 are SGHTA and FQGNSA. V was cut by 1 base and J by 4 bases, with 12 bases left in between. This CDR3 reads CASSLGGRGADTQYF. The CDR3 DNA follows: TGTGCCAGCAGCTTAGGGGGCCGGGGTGCAGATACGCAGTATTTT. Based on the CDR3 plus reference TRBV7-2 and TRBJ2-3, the full variable domain is GAGVSQSPSNKVTEKGKDVELRCDPISGHTALYWYRQSLGQGLEFLIYFQGNSAPDKSGLPSDRFSAERTGGSVSTLTIQRTQQEDSAVYLCASSLGGRGADTQYFGPGTRLTVL.

V and J are TRBV5-6 and TRBJ1-2; D is perhaps TRBD1 (6 bases). CDR1 and CDR2 (germline): SGHDT, YYEEEE. The CDR3 sequence is 13 residues long. Between the trimmed V and J ends, which lost 4 bases and 12 bases, there was a span of 19 bases. CDR3 sequence reads: CASSPYTGSENTF. The CDR3 nucleotides are TGTGCCAGCAGCCCCTACACAGGGTCCGAAAACACCTTC.

The chain joins TRBV11-1 to TRBJ1-5, with 9 bases that match TRBD1. Trimming cost V 5 bases and J 0 bases; bases outside gene matches: 11. The CDR3 is 18 residues long. The germline V gene encodes CDR1 SGHAT and CDR2 FQDESV (reference sequence). Here the CDR3 reads CASSDGDRAPDSNQPQHF. The CDR3 nucleotides are TGTGCCAGCAGCGACGGGGACAGGGCCCCTGATAGCAATCAGCCCCAGCATTTT.

The chain recombines TRBV20-1 with TRBJ2-3; 9 bases match TRBD1. The J segment lost 3 bases and the V segment lost 5 bases, leaving 9 bases of the junction unmatched. This CDR3 spans 15 amino acids. Per germline, CDR1 DFQATT and CDR2 SNEGSKA (reference sequence). The CDR3 here is CSAGKDRGITDTQYF. CDR3 DNA sequence: TGCAGTGCTGGGAAGGACAGGGGTATAACAGATACGCAGTATTTT.

The sample holds a few counts of this clonotype. This chain links TRBV29-1 with TRBJ2-1; weak D call: TRBD1 (5 bases). CDR1 and CDR2 from the germline V gene are SQVTM and ANQGSEA. The CDR3 extends over 16 amino acids. Trimming removed 4 bases at V and 0 bases at J, with 16 bases between. The chain's CDR3 is CSVGEGEGSSYNEQFF. CDR3 nucleotides: TGCAGCGTTGGTGAAGGGGAAGGTAGCTCCTACAATGAGCAGTTCTTC.

This chain uses TRBV19 with TRBJ2-1; no clear D. V was pared by 7 bases and J by 3 bases, with 10 bases between. CDR1 is LNHDA and CDR2 is SQIVND in the germline V gene (reference sequence). The CDR3 is made up of 13 amino acids. The CDR3 nucleotides are TGTGCCAGTACCATTTCCAACTACAATGAGCAGTTCTTC. Translated, it gives CASTISNYNEQFF.

V is TRBV20-1 and J is TRBJ2-6, with D unclear. Deletions cut 0 bases from V and 2 bases from J, with 20 bases between. CDR3 length: 19 amino acids. The germline V gene has CDR1 DFQATT and CDR2 SNEGSKA (reference sequence). CDR3 bases: TGCAGTGCTAGAGATATAGCTCGGGTGGGGATGACTGGGGCCAACGTCCTGACTTTC. Residues: CSARDIARVGMTGANVLTF.

The rearrangement links TRBV5-1 to TRBJ2-7; no firm D call. Trimming took off 0 bases at V and 2 bases at J, with 9 bases between the two ends. CDR3 length equals 14 residues. Germline lookup yields CDR1 SGHRS and CDR2 YFSETQ. The CDR3, as DNA: TGCGCCAGCAGCTTGGGGCTAGATCCCTACGAGCAGTACTTC. Protein: CASSLGLDPYEQYF.

This clonotype was detected only a few times. This chain links TRBV29-1 with TRBJ2-5; 7 bases are a match to TRBD1. The CDR3 length is 13 residues. Trimming cost V 6 bases and J 3 bases; bases outside gene matches: 7. Per the germline V gene, CDR1 is SQVTM and CDR2 is ANQGSEA. In DNA form, the CDR3 reads TGCAGCGTCCGACAGGGCGGAGAAGAGACCCAGTACTTC. This encodes CSVRQGGEETQYF. The whole variable domain, filled in from reference TRBV29-1 and TRBJ2-5, reads SAVISQKPSRDICQRGTSLTIQCQVDSQVTMMFWYRQQPGQSLTLIATANQGSEATYESGFVIDKFPISRPNLTFSTLTVSNMSPEDSSIYLCSVRQGGEETQYFGPGTRLLVL.

This clonotype was seen many times. The V call is TRBV5-1, the J call TRBJ1-1; no reliable D call. This CDR3 spans 14 amino acids. The germline V gene has CDR1 SGHRS and CDR2 YFSETQ. Trimming stripped 2 bases from V and 0 bases from J, with 8 bases between. CDR3 protein: CASSFPEMNTEAFF. In DNA form, the CDR3 reads TGCGCCAGCAGCTTTCCAGAGATGAACACTGAAGCTTTCTTT.

V is TRBV12-2 and J is TRBJ2-1; the DNA was not used to check the table's D call, TRBD1. TRBV12-2 is an annotated pseudogene. The CDR3 spans 17 residues. The DNA of the CDR3 is TGTGCAAGTCGCTTAGCGGGACAAGATTTGTCCTACAATGAGCAGTTCTTC. Amino acid sequence: CASRLAGQDLSYNEQFF.

This clonotype was observed a few times. The chain couples TRBV6-8 to TRBJ2-7, with D unclear. CDR1 is MNHGY, CDR2 SAAAGT, per germline. The V end was cut by 8 bases, the J end by 4 bases, with 24 bases between. CDR3 length: 16 amino acids. DNA for the CDR3: TGTGCCAGCCATCTCCCAAAGGACCCGAACCTTTACGAGCAGTACTTC. This gives the protein CASHLPKDPNLYEQYF.

The chain uses TRBV29-1 and TRBJ2-3, with TRBD2 matching over 11 bases. CDR1 SQVTM and CDR2 ANQGSEA come from the germline V gene. V trimming: 6 bases; J trimming: 2 bases; junction bases outside the gene matches: 4. There are 14 residues in the CDR3. CDR3 nucleotides: TGCAGCGTGGGGACTAGCGGCCTCACAGATACGCAGTATTTT. This gives the protein CSVGTSGLTDTQYF.

This clonotype was seen a few times. The chain uses TRBV12-5 and TRBJ2-1, with D possibly being TRBD1 or TRBD2 (5 bases each). V lost 6 bases and J 0 bases, leaving 12 bases between the germline ends. The CDR3 spans 15 residues. Germline values: CDR1 LGHNT, CDR2 FRNRAP. CDR3 loop: CASGGVDSSYNEQFF. CDR3 DNA: TGTGCTAGTGGGGGGGTAGACAGCTCCTACAATGAGCAGTTCTTC.

The table lists this clonotype with a few counts. The chain employs TRBV7-9 and TRBJ2-1; D call uncertain. The CDR3 has 12 amino acids. Germline CDR1 and CDR2: SEHNR and FQNEAQ (reference sequence). The V end was cut by 1 base, the J end by 10 bases, with 8 bases between. DNA for the CDR3: TGTGCCAGCAGCTTAGATATAAGCGAGCAGTTCTTC. Encoded protein: CASSLDISEQFF.